The TCR beta chain described here comes from a study of blood T cell repertoires in COVID-19. Study in general: Some COVID-19 samples were acute and others convalescent; all came from the United States, Italy and Spain. PBMCs, B-cell-depleted T cells, or T cells were the source of the cDNA or gDNA that made up the material.

This clone was seen just once. The V gene's germline CDR1 is SNHLY and CDR2 FYNNEI. Trimming took 3 bases from V and 7 from J, leaving 10 bases between them. The CDR3 covers 13 residues. Authors' processing steps: The assay estimated nucleated cells by amplifying reference gene primers. Using immunoSEQ multiplex PCR, the repertoire was profiled, and TCRdb retains in-frame clones only, with some absent. The D gene and trimming were derived from the DNA, and the V and J assignments and clone size from that table. The table includes about 210,000 clones, 70% to 85% detected once. Enrolment of Seattle patients took place during active infection, and they were followed longitudinally.

This chain uses TRBV2 with TRBJ2-1; maybe TRBD2 (5 bases). This TCR was sampled from an elderly woman with COVID-19, enrolled during active disease. Material: peripheral blood. The DNA of the CDR3 is TGTGCCAGCAGTGATCGGGGTTGGAATGAGCAGTTCTTC. Amino acids: CASSDRGWNEQFF.